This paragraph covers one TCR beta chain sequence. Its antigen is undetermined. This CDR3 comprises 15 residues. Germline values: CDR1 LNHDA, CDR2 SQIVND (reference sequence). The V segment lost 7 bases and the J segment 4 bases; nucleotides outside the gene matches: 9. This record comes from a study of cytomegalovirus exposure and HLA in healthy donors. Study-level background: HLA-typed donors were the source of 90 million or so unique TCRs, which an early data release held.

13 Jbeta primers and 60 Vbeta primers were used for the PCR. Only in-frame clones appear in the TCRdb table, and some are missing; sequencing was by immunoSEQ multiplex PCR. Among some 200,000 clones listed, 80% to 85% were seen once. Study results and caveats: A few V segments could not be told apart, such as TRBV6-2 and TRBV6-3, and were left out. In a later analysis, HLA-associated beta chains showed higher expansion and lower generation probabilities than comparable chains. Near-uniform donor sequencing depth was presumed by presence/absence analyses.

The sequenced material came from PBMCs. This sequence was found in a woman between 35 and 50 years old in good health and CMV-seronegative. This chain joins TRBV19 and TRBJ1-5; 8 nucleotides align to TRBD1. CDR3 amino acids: CASTAGRQGNQPQHF. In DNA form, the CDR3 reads TGTGCCAGTACGGCCGGCAGACAGGGGAATCAGCCCCAGCATTTT.